The next 5 T cell receptor beta chains were all read from a single sample in a study of Graves' ophthalmopathy and Graves' hyperthyroidism. RNA transcripts yielded amplified TCR beta CDR3 regions. The workflow started with a first-round RT-PCR run with HTBI primers and then moved on to a second-round multiplex PCR. TCRdb recomputed calls from the multiplex PCR reads with MiXCR, one row per CDR3 protein. The sample yields 150,000 to 200,000 distinct CDR3 sequences, 30% to 45% seen once. Material: peripheral blood. These receptor sequences come from a man aged 30 to 39 with Graves' ophthalmopathy.

This chain connects TRBV6-2 or TRBV6-3 to TRBJ2-7; 7 nucleotides match TRBD1. Trimming at V came to 0 bases and at J to 9 bases, leaving 11 bases not matched to a gene. Germline V gene data show CDR1 as MNHEY and CDR2 as SVGEGT. The CDR3 is 15 amino acids. Written as DNA, the CDR3 is TGTGCCAGCAGTTACTCGGACAGGCGTCCCCCCCGGCAGTACTTC. It translates to CASSYSDRRPPRQYF.

This clonotype was picked up many times. This CDR3 reads CASSVQGDRGNSPLHF. The CDR3, as DNA: TGTGCCAGCAGTGTGCAGGGGGACAGGGGCAATTCACCCCTCCACTTT. This chain uses TRBV12-3 or TRBV12-4 with TRBJ1-6; 10 nucleotides line up with TRBD1. Trimming took 5 bases from V and 7 from J; bases not matched to a gene: 8. The CDR3 is made up of 16 amino acids.

This clonotype has a single count. The chain is built from TRBV30 and TRBJ1-2; 8 bases fit TRBD1. The junction had 2 bases not matched to a gene; V was cut back by 2 bases and J by 3 bases. The CDR3 has 13 residues. CDR1 and CDR2 from the germline V gene are GTSNPN and SVGIG (reference sequence). In DNA, the CDR3 is TGTGCCTGGAGTCTGGACAGGGACTATGGCTACACCTTC. Translating gives CAWSLDRDYGYTF.

This clonotype was recorded at least ten times. J is TRBJ2-1 and V is TRBV12-3 or TRBV12-4; TRBD1 agrees at 10 bases. The CDR3 sequence is 15 residues long. With V trimmed by 5 bases and J by 6 bases, 7 bases remained unmatched. The CDR3 protein is CASSPRTGGSNEQFF. The CDR3 region has the DNA TGTGCCAGCAGTCCGAGGACAGGGGGAAGCAATGAGCAGTTCTTC.

This clonotype came up many times. In nucleotides, the CDR3 is TGTGCCAGCAGCTTAGAGACAGGGGGAAATTCACCCCTCCACTTT. It is translated as CASSLETGGNSPLHF. The V gene is TRBV11-2, the J gene TRBJ1-6, with 9 bases aligning to TRBD1. V lost 0 bases and J lost 7; bases outside the gene matches: 1. The CDR3 is 15 residues long. Germline V gives CDR1 SGHAT, CDR2 FQNNGV.